This T cell receptor beta chain was sequenced during a study of T-cell memory formation after mild COVID-19. Study as a whole: TCR clusters were mostly confined to one donor each.

This clonotype was found a few times. Its antigen is unknown. Constant-segment-primed 5'RACE gave TCR alpha and TCR beta cDNA libraries with sample barcodes and UMIs. TCRdb used MiXCR to reprocess the 5' RACE reads, holding one entry per CDR3 protein. The sample carries approximately 440,000 distinct CDR3 sequences, around 20% recorded once. The study, taken as a whole, reports: For contracting clones, CD4+ ones sat mainly in CM and EM, CD8+ in EMRA. Second-wave clones that peaked on day 37 lacked confirmed SARS-CoV-2 specificity.

The V segment lost 3 bases and the J segment 6 bases; nucleotides outside the gene matches: 3. In germline, CDR1 is KGHDR, CDR2 SFDVKD. The CDR3 has 13 amino acids. Sequencing input: PBMCs or a T cell subset sorted from them (not recorded which). The chain has TRBV24-1 and TRBJ1-1; 7 bases are a match to TRBD1. The sequence was collected from an adult woman who had mild COVID-19 (a few samples of this study predate the infection). Cell type and time point are not known. The CDR3 DNA is TGTGCCACCAGTGATACTGGGACAGCTGAAGCTTTCTTT. Translated, it gives CATSDTGTAEAFF.